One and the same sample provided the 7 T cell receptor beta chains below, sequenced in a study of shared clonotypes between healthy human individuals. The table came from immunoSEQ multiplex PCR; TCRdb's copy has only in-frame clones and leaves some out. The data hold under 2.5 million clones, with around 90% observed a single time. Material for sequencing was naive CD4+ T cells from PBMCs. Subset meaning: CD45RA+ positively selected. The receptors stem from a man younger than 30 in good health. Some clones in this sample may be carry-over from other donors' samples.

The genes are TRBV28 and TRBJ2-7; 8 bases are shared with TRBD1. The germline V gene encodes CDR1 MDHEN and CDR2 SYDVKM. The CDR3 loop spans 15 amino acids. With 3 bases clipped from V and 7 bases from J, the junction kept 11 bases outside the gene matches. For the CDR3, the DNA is TGTGCCAGCAGTTTGCCAGGGGGCGCAAAGTGGGAGCAGTACTTC. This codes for CASSLPGGAKWEQYF.

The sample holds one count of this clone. The CDR3 DNA reads TGTGCCAGCAGCGTATGGGACAGGGACACTGAAGCTTTCTTT. It yields the protein CASSVWDRDTEAFF. The V and J genes are TRBV9 and TRBJ1-1; TRBD1 aligns across 9 bases. J gave up 3 bases and V 1 base, and 1 base lay outside the gene matches. In germline, CDR1 is SGDLS, CDR2 YYNGEE. The CDR3 totals 14 residues.

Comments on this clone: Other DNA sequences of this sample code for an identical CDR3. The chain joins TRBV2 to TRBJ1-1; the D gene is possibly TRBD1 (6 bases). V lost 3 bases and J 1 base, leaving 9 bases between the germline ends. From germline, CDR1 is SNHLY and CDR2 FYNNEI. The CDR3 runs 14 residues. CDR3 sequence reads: CASSDRGGNTEAFF. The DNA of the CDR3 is TGTGCCAGCAGTGACAGGGGAGGGAACACTGAAGCTTTCTTT.

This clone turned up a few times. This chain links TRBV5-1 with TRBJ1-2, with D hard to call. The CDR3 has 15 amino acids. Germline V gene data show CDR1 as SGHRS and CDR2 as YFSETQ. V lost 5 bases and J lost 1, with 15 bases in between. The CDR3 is CASRPTTADNYGYTF. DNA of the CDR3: TGCGCCAGCAGACCAACAACTGCGGATAACTATGGCTACACCTTC.

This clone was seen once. The DNA for the CDR3 is TGTGCCAGCAGCCCAAGGTCCCAGGGGACCTATGGCTACACCTTC. This encodes CASSPRSQGTYGYTF. The rearrangement links TRBV7-8 to TRBJ1-2; TRBD1 might be the D (6 bases). Looked up from germline, CDR1 is SGHVS and CDR2 is FQNEAQ. The CDR3 runs to 15 residues. With 5 bases removed from V and 4 bases from J, the gap between germline ends came to 17 bases.

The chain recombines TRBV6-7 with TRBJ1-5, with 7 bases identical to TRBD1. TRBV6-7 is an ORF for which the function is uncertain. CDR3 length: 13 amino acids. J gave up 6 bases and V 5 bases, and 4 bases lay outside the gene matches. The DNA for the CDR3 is TGTGCCAGCAGTCACAGGGGAGGTCAGCCCCAGCATTTT. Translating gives CASSHRGGQPQHF.

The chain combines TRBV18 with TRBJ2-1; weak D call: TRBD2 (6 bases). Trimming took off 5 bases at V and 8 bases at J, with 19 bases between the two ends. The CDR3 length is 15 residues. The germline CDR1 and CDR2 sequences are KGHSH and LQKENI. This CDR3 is CASSINRGGIDEQFF. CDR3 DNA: TGTGCCAGCTCAATCAACCGAGGAGGGATCGATGAGCAGTTCTTC.